Described below is a single T cell receptor (beta chain) sequence and its context. In the study's own analysis: Built for papillary thyroid cancer, a distant-metastasis classifier drew on CDR3 differences across clinicopathological groups. TCRdb re-called clones via MiXCR from the PCR reads. These V and J calls rely on TCRdb rather than the paper's analysis. Here the sample spans 15,000 or so clones, around 3.6% being singletons. Germline V gene lookup returns CDR1 SNHLY and CDR2 FYNNEI. Trimming cost V 3 bases and J 6 bases, with 12 bases left between them. This CDR3 has 14 amino acids. The data derive from a study of metastatic and nonmetastatic thyroid tumors. The overall study: Patients with malignant and benign thyroid disease provided blood and tumor or nodule tissue, whose repertoires were compared.

There were no patients who had received any treatment before thyroid surgery. The sequencing input was tumor tissue. The chain has TRBV2 and TRBJ1-5, with a possible D match to TRBD1 (5 bases). This TCR derives from a female donor with papillary thyroid cancer or a benign thyroid nodule (not recorded which). Some clones in this sample may be carry-over from other donors' samples. The CDR3 DNA reads as TGTGCCAGCAGTGACAGCAGGGAGGCTCAGCCCCAGCATTTT. The encoded protein is CASSDSREAQPQHF.